This entry lists 15 T cell receptor beta chains sequenced from one sample in a study of blood T cell repertoires in COVID-19. Some clones are missing from TCRdb's copy, which holds only in-frame ones; the method was immunoSEQ multiplex PCR. The sample consists of 200,000 to 250,000 clones, 70% to 90% of them appearing once. Input material: PBMCs or T cells enriched from blood (not recorded which). The receptor source for this set is a man aged 25-45 years who had recovered from COVID-19.

This sequence joins TRBV13 and TRBJ2-3, with a weak D call TRBD2 (5 bases). The CDR3 has 14 residues. Germline-derived CDR1 and CDR2 are PRHDT and FYEKMQ (reference sequence). With 10 bases removed from V and 0 bases from J, the gap between germline ends came to 14 bases. CDR3 amino acids: CATERAPSTDTQYF. CDR3 DNA sequence: TGTGCCACCGAGAGGGCGCCTAGCACAGATACGCAGTATTTT.

V gene TRBV5-1 combines with J gene TRBJ1-2, with D tentatively TRBD1 (6 bases). The V end lost 4 bases, the J end lost 2 bases, and 12 bases lay between the germline ends. This CDR3 has 14 amino acids. The V gene's germline CDR1 is SGHRS and CDR2 YFSETQ. Written as DNA, the CDR3 is TGCGCCAGCAGCCTGCAGGGGAACAACTATGGCTACACCTTC. This translates into CASSLQGNNYGYTF.

The V call is TRBV5-1, the J call TRBJ2-3; 12 bases are a match to TRBD1. Germline V gene data show CDR1 as SGHRS and CDR2 as YFSETQ. The CDR3 runs to 16 residues. Trimming cost V 4 bases and J 4 bases; bases outside gene matches: 7. CDR3 bases: TGCGCCAGCAGCGGCGGCGGGACAGGGGGCGCAGATACGCAGTATTTT. Translating it yields CASSGGGTGGADTQYF.

The chain combines TRBV6-5 with TRBJ1-3, with a tentative D call TRBD1 (6 bases). Germline V gives CDR1 MNHEY, CDR2 SVGAGI. The CDR3 runs to 14 residues. V dropped 6 bases and J dropped 4 bases, with 13 bases sitting between them. This CDR3 is CASRLGQRGNTIYF. The CDR3 coding sequence is TGTGCCAGCAGGCTCGGACAGCGAGGAAACACCATATATTTT.

The chain is built from TRBV29-1 and TRBJ1-2, with no clear D. V dropped 7 bases and J dropped 3 bases, with 3 bases sitting between them. The CDR3 contains 9 residues. CDR1 and CDR2 from the germline V gene are SQVTM and ANQGSEA. The CDR3 bases are TGCAGCGCCGACTATGGCTACACCTTC. Its translation: CSADYGYTF.

This chain connects TRBV11-2 to TRBJ2-5; D possibly corresponds to TRBD2 (7 bases). Germline CDR1 and CDR2: SGHAT and FQNNGV. Trimming took 6 bases from V and 5 from J, leaving 22 bases between them. This CDR3 has 16 amino acids. The CDR3 loop is CASRRHLRGAWETQYF. The CDR3, as DNA: TGTGCCAGCAGACGACACCTTCGGGGGGCGTGGGAGACCCAGTACTTC.

The chain recombines TRBV28 with TRBJ2-7; 7 positions agree with TRBD2. This CDR3 comprises 14 residues. V was clipped by 10 bases and J by 7 bases; unmatched bases: 16. CDR1 and CDR2 from the germline V gene are MDHEN and SYDVKM. Here the CDR3 reads CATHTGLLGREQYF. CDR3 DNA sequence: TGTGCCACCCATACGGGACTACTTGGTAGGGAGCAGTACTTC.

This clone was seen just once. V usage is TRBV6-5 and J usage is TRBJ2-7; D is ambiguous. This CDR3 has 13 amino acids. Germline loops: CDR1 MNHEY, CDR2 SVGAGI. The V gene lost 7 bases and the J gene lost 2 bases, with 12 bases spanning the gap. CDR3 protein: CASTGQETYEQYF. The CDR3 DNA follows: TGTGCCAGCACAGGTCAGGAAACCTACGAGCAGTACTTC.

The CDR3 DNA follows: TGTGCCAGCAGCCCAACGGGGGGAGGGGAGAATGAGCAGTTCTTC. Amino acids: CASSPTGGGENEQFF. The chain employs TRBV7-2 and TRBJ2-1; TRBD2 agrees at 7 bases. The ends lost 5 bases at V and 7 bases at J; junction bases unmatched: 11. The germline CDR1 and CDR2 sequences are SGHTA and FQGNSA. The CDR3 is made up of 15 amino acids. Looking up the rest from reference TRBV7-2 and TRBJ2-1 gives the full variable domain: GAGVSQSPSNKVTEKGKDVELRCDPISGHTALYWYRQSLGQGLEFLIYFQGNSAPDKSGLPSDRFSAERTGGSVSTLTIQRTQQEDSAVYLCASSPTGGGENEQFFGPGTRLTVL.

This clone has only a few counts. The chain has TRBV6-1 and TRBJ1-1; the match to TRBD1 covers 8 bases. V lost 2 bases and J lost 3; bases outside the gene matches: 5. This CDR3 region has 15 residues. Looked up from germline, CDR1 is MNHNS and CDR2 is SASEGT. The chain's CDR3 is CASSERTGGYTEAFF. In DNA, the CDR3 is TGTGCCAGCAGTGAACGCACAGGGGGATACACTGAAGCTTTCTTT.

The J gene is TRBJ1-5, the V gene TRBV30; D is undetermined. This CDR3 has 13 amino acids. Germline V lookup: CDR1 GTSNPN, CDR2 SVGIG (reference sequence). Trimming stripped 2 bases from V and 6 bases from J, with 11 bases between. The CDR3 region has the DNA TGTGCCTGGAGTTCCGGGGAGGGTCAGCCCCAGCATTTT. It yields the protein CAWSSGEGQPQHF.

The chain employs TRBV30 and TRBJ2-3; 8 bases line up with TRBD2. CDR1 is GTSNPN and CDR2 is SVGIG in the germline V gene (reference sequence). This CDR3 spans 13 amino acids. V lost 3 bases and J lost 1; bases outside the gene matches: 0. CDR3 in amino acids: CAWRTSGTDTQYF. Written as DNA, the CDR3 is TGTGCCTGGAGGACTAGCGGCACAGATACGCAGTATTTT. The full variable domain, in which reference TRBV30 and TRBJ2-3 provide the parts outside the CDR3, is SQTIHQWPATLVQPVGSPLSLECTVEGTSNPNLYWYRQAAGRGLQLLFYSVGIGQISSEVPQNLSASRPQDRQFILSSKKLLLSDSGFYLCAWRTSGTDTQYFGPGTRLTVL.

This sequence joins TRBV28 and TRBJ2-2; 11 bases align to TRBD1. The V segment lost 5 bases and the J segment 5 bases; nucleotides outside the gene matches: 10. In germline, CDR1 is MDHEN, CDR2 SYDVKM. CDR3 length: 17 amino acids. CDR3 nucleotides: TGTGCCAGCAGTCTAGCTCTCGGACAGGGGGCAACCGGGGAGCTGTTTTTT. Translating gives CASSLALGQGATGELFF.

This clone was counted between two and nine times. The chain has TRBV9 and TRBJ2-7; the match to TRBD2 covers 14 bases. This CDR3 comprises 15 residues. Germline CDR1 is SGDLS and CDR2 is YYNGEE. V lost 4 bases and J lost 5; bases outside the gene matches: 5. In DNA, the CDR3 is TGTGCCAGCAGCTTTGGGACTAGCGGGAGAAACGAGCAGTACTTC. This translates into CASSFGTSGRNEQYF.

The rearrangement joins TRBV5-1 to TRBJ2-1; D uncertain. Germline CDR1 and CDR2: SGHRS and YFSETQ. The CDR3 is 12 amino acids. Trimming took 4 bases from V and 3 from J, leaving 5 bases between them. The CDR3 DNA reads TGCGCCAGCAGCGCGGACTACAATGAGCAGTTCTTC. Translated, it gives CASSADYNEQFF. Based on the CDR3 plus reference TRBV5-1 and TRBJ2-1, the full variable domain is KAGVTQTPRYLIKTRGQQVTLSCSPISGHRSVSWYQQTPGQGLQFLFEYFSETQRNKGNFPGRFSGRQFSNSRSEMNVSTLELGDSALYLCASSADYNEQFFGPGTRLTVL.